This TCR beta chain was sequenced during a study of T cells after posttransplantation cyclophosphamide. Study results and caveats: Donor-recipient repertoire similarity was low at 1-2 months, rising over year one. TRB clonality was highly associated with recipient CMV seropositivity and reactivation.

Ten or more counts support this clone. Its antigen remains unidentified. Sequencing was performed with immunoSEQ multiplex PCR; in TCRdb, only in-frame clones are kept and a portion is missing. The sample is made up of about 24,000 clones, none counted only once. Peripheral blood was collected from the related graft donor on the marrow donation day. Germline CDR1 MDHEN, CDR2 SYDVKM. Unmatched junction bases numbered 10, after V lost 7 bases and J lost 7 bases. This CDR3 comprises 15 residues. The chain joins TRBV28 to TRBJ1-6; TRBD1 matches 7 bases. Sequencing was performed on PBMCs. The sequence was collected from a woman aged 55-69 years in good health, CMV-negative, and a related stem cell transplant donor. Here the CDR3 reads CASNPWGTENSPLHF. The CDR3, as DNA: TGTGCCAGCAATCCCTGGGGGACAGAGAATTCACCCCTCCACTTT.